These T cell receptor beta chains were read from a single sample in a study of early T cells in non-severe SARS-CoV-2 infection. One entry per CDR3 protein results from TCRdb running MiXCR on the 5' RACE reads. The data show 30,000 to 45,000 distinct CDR3 sequences, roughly 9.9% seen once. The sequenced sample was whole blood. These receptors all come from an adult who was a healthcare worker with PCR-confirmed SARS-CoV-2 infection or an uninfected control (not recorded which). CDR3s include the opening cysteine and the closing phenylalanine or tryptophan. Each record gives: D gene, V gene, J gene, clone size, CDR3 DNA, CDR3 protein. D genes are given only for firm matches. Some rows mark clone size as missing; the rest say once, few, many or name a class of expanded clone.

TRBD1,TRBV5-5,TRBJ1-2,many,TGTGCCAGCAGTTTTAGGACAGGGGAGAGCTACACCTTC,CASSFRTGESYTF
-,TRBV5-4,TRBJ1-2,-,TGTGCCAGCAGCCTGACAGGCCAACGAGGCTACACCTTC,CASSLTGQRGYTF
TRBD2,TRBV29-1,TRBJ2-7,many,TGCAGCGTTACCGGGACTAGCGGACACGAGCAGTACTTC,CSVTGTSGHEQYF
TRBD2,TRBV12-3/TRBV12-4,TRBJ2-3,-,TGTGCCAGCAGTAGACTAGCGGGGGGGCCGCGAGATACGCAGTATTTT,CASSRLAGGPRDTQYF
-,TRBV11-2,TRBJ1-2,many,TGTGCCAGCAGCTTAAGGTCAGGATCTAACTATGGCTACACCTTC,CASSLRSGSNYGYTF
TRBD2,TRBV23-1,TRBJ2-7,-,TGCGCCAGCAGTCAAGGGACTAGCGGGACTCACTCCTACGAGCAGTACTTC,CASSQGTSGTHSYEQYF
TRBD1,TRBV4-2,TRBJ1-3,few,TGTGCCAGCAGCCAGCCCGGGACAGGGCCCACCCTATATTTT,CASSQPGTGPTLYF
TRBD1,TRBV6-6,TRBJ1-1,many,TGTGCCAGCACCCGGACAGGGGTTACTGAAGCTTTCTTT,CASTRTGVTEAFF
-,TRBV29-1,TRBJ2-7,many,TGCAGCGTTGAAAGGGGGAACTACGAGCAGTACTTC,CSVERGNYEQYF
TRBD1,TRBV19,TRBJ2-7,many,TGTGCCAGTAGTTCACTTACCCCGGGACAGGGTAGTTACGAGCAGTACTTC,CASSSLTPGQGSYEQYF
TRBD1,TRBV12-3/TRBV12-4,TRBJ1-5,many,TGTGCCAGCAGTGCAGACAGGGGCAATCAGCCCCAGCATTTT,CASSADRGNQPQHF
-,TRBV2,TRBJ1-5,many,TGTGCCAGCGCCCAGCCGAATCAGCCCCAGCATTTT,CASAQPNQPQHF
TRBD1,TRBV5-4,TRBJ2-4,few,TGTGCCAGCAGCTTGGGTCCAGGGGGCAAAGACATTCAGTACTTC,CASSLGPGGKDIQYF
TRBD2,TRBV25-1,TRBJ2-2,many,TGTGCCAGCAGTGATTGGACTAGCGGGGGAGCCAACACCGGGGAGCTGTTTTTT,CASSDWTSGGANTGELFF
-,TRBV5-1,TRBJ1-6,-,TGCGCCAGCAGCAACGGGACGAATAATTCACCCCTCCATTTT,CASSNGTNNSPLHF
TRBD1,TRBV7-9,TRBJ2-7,many,TGTGCCAGCAGCTTAGCGGGGACAGGGGGCAACGAGCAGTACTTC,CASSLAGTGGNEQYF
-,TRBV11-2,TRBJ2-7,many,TGTGCCAGCAGCCCGGCTGTCGGGCAGGCCTACGCGCAGTACTTC,CASSPAVGQAYAQYF
-,TRBV28,TRBJ1-2,many,TGTGCCAGCAGTTCACCCGGATTTGGCTACACCTTC,CASSSPGFGYTF
-,TRBV29-1,TRBJ2-5,few,TGCAGCGTTGAGAAAGGGCTTCAAGAGACCCAGTACTTC,CSVEKGLQETQYF
-,TRBV30,TRBJ2-7,many,TGTGCCTCTGGTGAAGGGGGCTCCTACGAGCAGTACTTC,CASGEGGSYEQYF
TRBD2,TRBV6-1,TRBJ2-1,many,TGTGCCAGCAGTGAACGGAGCGGGGGTATAAATGAGCAGTTCTTC,CASSERSGGINEQFF
TRBD1,TRBV5-1,TRBJ2-1,many,TGCGCCAGCAGCCCACCACCCGGACAGGGTCGAGACAATGAGCAGTTCTTC,CASSPPPGQGRDNEQFF
-,TRBV13,TRBJ1-6,-,TGTGCCAGCAGCTTAGCGGGCGCTAATTCACCCCTCCACTTT,CASSLAGANSPLHF
-,TRBV6-4,TRBJ2-1,few,TGTGCCAGCAGTGACTCGATAGGACCAGTTAATGAGCAGTTCTTC,CASSDSIGPVNEQFF
-,TRBV6-5,TRBJ2-1,few,TGTGCCAGCATGCCCATCACTAGACGGCTATGGAATGAGCAGTTCTTC,CASMPITRRLWNEQFF
-,TRBV7-2,TRBJ1-3,-,TGTGCCAGCAGCTTAAAGGGTGGAAACACCATATATTTT,CASSLKGGNTIYF
-,TRBV4-1,TRBJ2-7,few,TGCGCCAGCAGCCAACGGACAGTATCCTACGAGCAGTACTTC,CASSQRTVSYEQYF